The T cell receptor beta chain under discussion was sequenced for a study of monozygotic twins with cystic fibrosis. Study-level information: Libraries were built from 3 to 3.5 micrograms of fragmented DNA using approximately 16 PCR cycles.

Measured with immunoSEQ multiplex PCR; TCRdb has only the in-frame clones, and not every one. The sample holds around 34,000 clones, roughly 90% seen once. Per germline, CDR1 SGHTS and CDR2 YDEGEE. CDR3 length: 14 residues. V lost 8 bases and J lost 3, with 17 bases in between. Turning to this clone: What it binds is unknown.

Study observations and caveats: Monozygotic CF twin pairs shared significantly more nucleotide-identical clonotypes than unrelated CF individuals did. No link emerged between shared CDR3 counts and age, concordance or severity.

The sequence was obtained from a girl aged 2-9 years with cystic fibrosis. The source material was blood. The V gene is TRBV5-8, the J gene TRBJ1-2, with D possibly matching TRBD1 (5 bases). CDR3 nucleotides: TGTGCCAGGAGACTAGGGGCGCCTGACTATGGCTACACCTTC. As protein: CARRLGAPDYGYTF.